This TCR beta chain was sequenced for a study of beta chain features in type 1 diabetes. The CDR3 extends over 17 amino acids. Germline lookup yields CDR1 MDHEN and CDR2 SYDVKM. Trimming shortened V by 5 bases and J by 4 bases, and 23 bases separated the two germline ends. Expressed TCRB transcripts were sequenced because the isolated RNA had all been reverse transcribed beforehand. This table comes from immunoSEQ multiplex PCR, and its TCRdb copy is limited to in-frame clones, with some not included. Among more than 300,000 clones listed, 7.5% to 9% were seen once. This sequence joins TRBV28 and TRBJ1-2; D remains unclear. The source material was central memory CD4+ T cells from blood. This sequence was found in a young woman in good health. Here the CDR3 reads CASSLPSGVGYSYGYTF. CDR3 bases: TGTGCCAGCAGTCTCCCCTCGGGCGTGGGGTACTCCTATGGCTACACCTTC.